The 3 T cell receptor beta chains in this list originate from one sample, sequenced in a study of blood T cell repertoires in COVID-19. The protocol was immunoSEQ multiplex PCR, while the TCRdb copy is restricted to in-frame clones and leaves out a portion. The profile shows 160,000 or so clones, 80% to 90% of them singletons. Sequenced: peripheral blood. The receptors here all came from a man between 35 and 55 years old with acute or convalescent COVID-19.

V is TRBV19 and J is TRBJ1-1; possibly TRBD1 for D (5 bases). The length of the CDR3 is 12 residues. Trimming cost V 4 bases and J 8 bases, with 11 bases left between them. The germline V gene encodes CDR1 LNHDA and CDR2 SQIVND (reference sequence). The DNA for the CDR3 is TGTGCCAGTAGTAGCTTCGGGGGAGAAGCTTTCTTT. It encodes CASSSFGGEAFF.

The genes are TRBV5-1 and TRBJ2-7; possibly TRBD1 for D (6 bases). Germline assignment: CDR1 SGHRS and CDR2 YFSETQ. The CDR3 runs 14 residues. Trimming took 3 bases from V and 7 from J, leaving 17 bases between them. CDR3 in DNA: TGCGCCAGCAGCTGGGGGCCGGAGATGGGGGAGCAGTACTTC. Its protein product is CASSWGPEMGEQYF.

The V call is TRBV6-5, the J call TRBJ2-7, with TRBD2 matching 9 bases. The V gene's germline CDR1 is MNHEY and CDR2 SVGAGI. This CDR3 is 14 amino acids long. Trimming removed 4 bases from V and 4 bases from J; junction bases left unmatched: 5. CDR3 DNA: TGTGCCAGCAGTTTAGCGGGGGAATTATACGAGCAGTACTTC. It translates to CASSLAGELYEQYF.